These T cell receptor beta chains were read from a single sample in a study of monozygotic twins with inflammatory bowel disease. TCRdb derives one entry per CDR3 protein from the 5' RACE reads, leaving out DNA. This listing includes around 150,000 distinct CDR3 sequences. Sequencing input: blood. All receptors derive from a human donor with ulcerative colitis or Crohn's disease, or a healthy co-twin of an affected twin (not recorded which). Both conserved end residues are part of each CDR3.

v_gene,j_gene,len,CDR3aa
TRBV5-1,TRBJ2-7,15,CASSLTLPTGYEQYF
TRBV5-1,TRBJ2-2,15,CASSLGQGGTGELFF
TRBV28,TRBJ2-7,15,CASSFRTGTIYEQYF
TRBV9,TRBJ2-2,15,CASSGDRGRGGELFF
TRBV15,TRBJ2-3,14,CATSRGDPTDTQYF
TRBV14,TRBJ2-2,17,CASSQEGGGSNTGELFF
TRBV9,TRBJ1-1,14,CASSIGRGNTEAFF
TRBV20-1,TRBJ2-1,15,CSARDFVGVSDEQFF
TRBV12-3/TRBV12-4,TRBJ1-5,15,CASSLGPYSNQPQHF
TRBV5-1,TRBJ2-5,13,CASGRGNQETQYF
TRBV29-1,TRBJ1-1,13,CSVAGAGVTEAFF
TRBV20-1,TRBJ2-5,13,CSAGSGPQETQYF
TRBV9,TRBJ2-1,17,CASSAYASGDYYNEQFF
TRBV19,TRBJ1-6,14,CASSISGRDSPLHF
TRBV5-6,TRBJ1-5,14,CASSLGRQAVAQHF
TRBV5-1,TRBJ2-7,16,CASSPRGDTSSYEQYF
TRBV7-2,TRBJ2-2,16,CASSSLAGRVIGELFF
TRBV20-1,TRBJ1-4,14,CSARDLGGGEKLFF
TRBV28,TRBJ2-6,16,CASSRGLSSGANVLTF
TRBV5-1,TRBJ1-1,15,CASSLSGPTNTEAFF
TRBV5-1,TRBJ1-6,13,CASSLQPNSPLHF
TRBV20-1,TRBJ2-2,14,CSAPGQVDTGELFF
TRBV5-1,TRBJ1-1,14,CASSLDPLGTEAFF
TRBV3-1,TRBJ1-2,14,CASSPYLDSTGYTF
TRBV20-1,TRBJ2-3,15,CSARGERGVTDTQYF
TRBV7-2,TRBJ2-7,15,CASSLGLAGDYEQYF
TRBV12-3/TRBV12-4,TRBJ1-2,14,CASSLMGQGYGYTF
TRBV29-1,TRBJ1-6,13,CAGGPGYNSPLHF
TRBV19,TRBJ1-5,14,CASTLMEGRQPQHF
TRBV7-9,TRBJ2-7,15,CASSPRTGTLSEQYF
TRBV2,TRBJ2-7,14,CASSGQGSHYEQYF
TRBV7-3,TRBJ2-7,14,CASSSQGGAYEQYF
TRBV28,TRBJ2-4,14,CASSKGLAGNIQYF
TRBV4-1,TRBJ2-7,14,CASRPSDNSYEQYF
TRBV6-5,TRBJ2-2,16,CASKFLNRGGTGELFF
TRBV14,TRBJ2-2,13,CASSFTNTGELFF
TRBV7-7,TRBJ2-1,16,CASSSSGPDFGGEQFF
TRBV12-5,TRBJ2-7,11,CASRQGFEQYF
TRBV15,TRBJ1-3,13,CATSRGAGNTIYF
TRBV4-3,TRBJ2-2,19,CASSQELGTSGRAPGALFF
TRBV15,TRBJ1-4,13,CATSPSGGEKLFF
TRBV7-8,TRBJ2-1,15,CASSLARGVWNEQFF
TRBV5-4,TRBJ2-7,15,CASSSYSDRDGEQYF
TRBV20-1,TRBJ2-1,15,CSAPIDYPNYNEQFF
TRBV4-3,TRBJ1-1,15,CASSQQGPPNTEAFF
TRBV27,TRBJ2-1,18,CASSSLGSRGLVDNEQFF
TRBV5-1,TRBJ2-5,14,CASSLQGPEETQYF